This TCR beta chain originates from a study of cytomegalovirus exposure and HLA in healthy donors. At the level of the study: Among some 400 genotyped donors, around 80% fell in the Caucasian-associated ancestry cluster. Overall study results and limits: Presence/absence analyses assumed roughly uniform sequencing depth across donors. The productive fraction for most TCR beta V segments was about 87% or about 30% in an earlier analysis. The majority of TCR sequences were rare, yet some public TCRs appeared in many donors.

The PCR contained 60 Vbeta and 13 Jbeta primers. The method was immunoSEQ multiplex PCR; TCRdb's version includes in-frame clones alone and lacks a portion of them. The table lists roughly 100,000 clones. Turning to this clone: Its antigen remains unknown.

The CDR3 spans 15 residues. The germline V gene has CDR1 SEHNR and CDR2 FQNEAQ (reference sequence). The junction had 5 bases not matched to a gene; V was cut back by 1 base and J by 7 bases. The genes are TRBV7-9 and TRBJ2-1; 9 nucleotides match TRBD2. The receptor's source is a man aged 40-50 years in good health and CMV-seronegative. Input material: PBMCs. The CDR3, as DNA: TGTGCCAGCAGCTTAGATTTAGCGGGGGTAAATGAGCAGTTCTTC. This sequence encodes CASSLDLAGVNEQFF. The full variable domain, its missing parts supplied by reference TRBV7-9 and TRBJ2-1, is DTGVSQNPRHKITKRGQNVTFRCDPISEHNRLYWYRQTLGQGPEFLTYFQNEAQLEKSRLLSDRFSAERPKGSFSTLEIQRTEQGDSAMYLCASSLDLAGVNEQFFGPGTRLTVL.